This passage covers 10 T cell receptor beta chains from one sample sequenced in a study of T cell repertoires in cytomegalovirus infection. Using its own MiXCR run on the reads, TCRdb lists one record per CDR3 protein. Here the sample spans roughly 150,000 distinct CDR3 sequences, 20% to 30% being singletons. The sequencing sample was made of PBMCs. Source of these receptors: a human donor in good health (CMV status not recorded). Some clones in this sample may be carry-over from other donors' samples.

This chain links TRBV6-5 with TRBJ2-1; the match to TRBD2 covers 11 bases. Germline loops: CDR1 MNHEY, CDR2 SVGAGI. The CDR3 consists of 15 residues. V was pared by 6 bases and J by 1 base, with 2 bases of the junction left unmatched. The CDR3 reads CASRVAGGSYNEQFF. The CDR3, as DNA: TGTGCCAGCAGAGTAGCGGGAGGGTCCTACAATGAGCAGTTCTTC.

CDR3 in DNA: TGTGCCAGCTCTGACTCACAGGGGCCGTCTGGCTACACCTTC. Protein product: CASSDSQGPSGYTF. The rearrangement links TRBV18 to TRBJ1-2; 7 positions match TRBD1. CDR3 length: 14 amino acids. Trimming removed 6 bases from V and 7 bases from J; junction bases left unmatched: 11. Per germline, CDR1 KGHSH and CDR2 LQKENI.

V and J are TRBV6-8 and TRBJ2-3; TRBD1 agrees at 7 bases. This CDR3 region has 15 residues. CDR1 and CDR2 (germline): MNHGY, SAAAGT. Losses at the gene ends were 0 bases for V and 12 bases for J; bases not matched to a gene: 12. CDR3 DNA sequence: TGTGCCAGCAGTTACTCTACGCGGACAGGCGATATCCAGTATTTT. This translates into CASSYSTRTGDIQYF.

The rearrangement links TRBV7-9 to TRBJ2-4, with D possibly TRBD2 on 5 matching bases. Trimming shortened V by 6 bases and J by 0 bases, and 9 bases separated the two germline ends. This CDR3 is built from 14 residues. Germline loops: CDR1 SEHNR, CDR2 FQNEAQ (reference sequence). The CDR3 DNA sequence: TGTGCCAGCAGGTCCGGAGGAGCCAAAAACATTCAGTACTTC. Translated: CASRSGGAKNIQYF. The whole variable domain, remainder taken from reference TRBV7-9 and TRBJ2-4, is DTGVSQNPRHKITKRGQNVTFRCDPISEHNRLYWYRQTLGQGPEFLTYFQNEAQLEKSRLLSDRFSAERPKGSFSTLEIQRTEQGDSAMYLCASRSGGAKNIQYFGAGTRLSVL.

The sample holds many counts of this clonotype. CDR3 region: CASSLADYRRIHNEQFF. CDR3 sequence (DNA): TGTGCCAGCAGCTTAGCGGACTACCGACGAATTCACAATGAGCAGTTCTTC. The chain combines TRBV7-2 with TRBJ2-1, with D tentatively TRBD2 (6 bases). The ends were cut back, 0 bases at V and 5 bases at J, with 17 bases in the middle. CDR1 SGHTA and CDR2 FQGNSA come from the germline V gene. The CDR3 extends over 17 amino acids.

The rearrangement joins TRBV12-3 or TRBV12-4 to TRBJ2-7; D is possibly TRBD2 (5 bases). The CDR3 sequence is 13 residues long. With 5 bases removed from V and 0 bases from J, the gap between germline ends came to 8 bases. The CDR3 is CASSAGNSYEQYF. The DNA of the CDR3 is TGTGCCAGCAGTGCCGGGAACTCCTACGAGCAGTACTTC.

This clonotype was detected many times. The chain employs TRBV28 and TRBJ1-2, with 7 bases matching TRBD1. Germline values: CDR1 MDHEN, CDR2 SYDVKM. The CDR3 is 14 residues long. The ends lost 8 bases at V and 9 bases at J; junction bases unmatched: 15. The CDR3 DNA sequence: TGTGCCAGCGGGGGGACAGCGGACCAGCGCCGCTACACCTTC. As protein: CASGGTADQRRYTF.

A few counts support this clonotype. The rearrangement links TRBV15 to TRBJ2-3; TRBD2 might be the D (5 bases). CDR3 length equals 15 residues. The V end was cut by 5 bases, the J end by 2 bases, with 14 bases between. Germline V gene data show CDR1 as LNHNV and CDR2 as YYDKDF (reference sequence). The CDR3 is CATSHRGSPTDTQYF. CDR3 coding DNA: TGTGCCACCAGCCACCGAGGGAGTCCCACAGATACGCAGTATTTT.

This clonotype appeared a few times. The chain joins TRBV6-5 to TRBJ2-1; 10 nucleotides match TRBD1. With V trimmed by 3 bases and J by 8 bases, 4 bases remained unmatched. The germline V gene encodes CDR1 MNHEY and CDR2 SVGAGI. CDR3 length: 14 residues. The CDR3 DNA reads as TGTGCCAGCAGTTATGGACAGGGGGTCCATGAGCAGTTCTTC. Its translation: CASSYGQGVHEQFF.

This clonotype occurred many times. The chain links TRBV7-9 to TRBJ2-7; D gene uncertain. The CDR3 runs 12 residues. V was pared by 2 bases and J by 2 bases, with 4 bases between. The germline V gene has CDR1 SEHNR and CDR2 FQNEAQ (reference sequence). The CDR3 nucleotides are TGTGCCAGCAGCTTACTCCCCTACGAGCAGTACTTC. As protein: CASSLLPYEQYF.